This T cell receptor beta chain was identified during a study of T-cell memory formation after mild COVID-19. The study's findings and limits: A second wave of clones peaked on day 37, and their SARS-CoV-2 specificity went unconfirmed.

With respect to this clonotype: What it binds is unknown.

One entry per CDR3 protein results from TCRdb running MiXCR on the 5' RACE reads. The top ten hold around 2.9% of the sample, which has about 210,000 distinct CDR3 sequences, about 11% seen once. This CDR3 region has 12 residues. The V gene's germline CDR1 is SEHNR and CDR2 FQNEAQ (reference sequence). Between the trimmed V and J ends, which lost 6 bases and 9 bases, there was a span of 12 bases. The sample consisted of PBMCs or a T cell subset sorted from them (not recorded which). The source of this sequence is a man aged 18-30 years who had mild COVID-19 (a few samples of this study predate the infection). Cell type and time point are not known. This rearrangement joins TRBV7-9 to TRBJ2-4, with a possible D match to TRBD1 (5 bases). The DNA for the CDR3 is TGTGCCAGCAGTTCAGGGTACGGCATTCAGTACTTC. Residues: CASSSGYGIQYF.